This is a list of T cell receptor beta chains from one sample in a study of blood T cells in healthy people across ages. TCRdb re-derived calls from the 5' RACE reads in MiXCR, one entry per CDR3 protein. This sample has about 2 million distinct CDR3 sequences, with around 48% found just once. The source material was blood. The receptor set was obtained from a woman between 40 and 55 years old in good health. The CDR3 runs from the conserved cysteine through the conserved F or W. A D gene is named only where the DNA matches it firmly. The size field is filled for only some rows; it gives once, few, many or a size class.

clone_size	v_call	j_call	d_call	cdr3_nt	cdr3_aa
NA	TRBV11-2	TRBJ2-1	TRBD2	TGTGCCAGCAGCTTAGTGGAGCGGGGGGGGATTGAGCAGTTCTTC	CASSLVERGGIEQFF
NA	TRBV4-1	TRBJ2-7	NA	TGCGCCAGCAGATACATCCCCGACTACGAGCAGTACTTC	CASRYIPDYEQYF
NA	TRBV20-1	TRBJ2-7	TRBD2	TGCAGTGCTAGATCTACTAGCGGGGGGTGGTTCTACAATGAGCAGTACTTC	CSARSTSGGWFYNEQYF
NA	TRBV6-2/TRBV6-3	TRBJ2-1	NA	TGTGCCAGCAGTTATCTTGGGGTGATCAATGAGCAGTTCTTC	CASSYLGVINEQFF
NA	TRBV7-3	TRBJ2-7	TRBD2	TGTGCCAGCAGCTTAGAGGCAGGGCGGGGGGGCCACAATGAGCAGTACTTC	CASSLEAGRGGHNEQYF
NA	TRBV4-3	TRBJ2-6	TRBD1	TGCGCCAGCAGCCAAGATCACAGGGGTCGCTCTGGGGCCAACGTCCTGACTTTC	CASSQDHRGRSGANVLTF
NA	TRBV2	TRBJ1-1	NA	TGTGCCAGCAGCGGTCGGGCGGCCAGGGTAGCTGAAGCTTTCTTT	CASSGRAARVAEAFF
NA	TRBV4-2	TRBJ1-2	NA	TGTGCCAGCAGCCAAGATGGGATTTATGGCTACACCTTC	CASSQDGIYGYTF
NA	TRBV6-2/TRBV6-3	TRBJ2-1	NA	TGTGCCAGCAGTTACTTCAGGGGGGGTCGCAATGAGCAGTTCTTC	CASSYFRGGRNEQFF
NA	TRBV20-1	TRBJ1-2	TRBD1	TGCAGTGCTAGAGATTTCACGGGGGACAGGGGTCGTGGCTACACCTTC	CSARDFTGDRGRGYTF
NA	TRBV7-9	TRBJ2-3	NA	TGTGCCAGCAGCAACCCCTACCCCTCCACAGATACGCAGTATTTT	CASSNPYPSTDTQYF
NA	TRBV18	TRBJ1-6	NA	TGTGCCAGCTCACGCCCCGGGGCGACGGGGCATAATTCACCCCTCCACTTT	CASSRPGATGHNSPLHF
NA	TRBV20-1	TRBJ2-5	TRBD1	TGCAGTGCTAGGAGGCCGGGACAGACGAACAATGAGCAGTACTTC	CSARRPGQTNNEQYF
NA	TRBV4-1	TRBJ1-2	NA	TGCGCCAGCAGCCAAGCCGGACGGACCCTTTGGGGCTACACCTTC	CASSQAGRTLWGYTF
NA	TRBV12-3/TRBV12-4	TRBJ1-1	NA	TGTGCCAGCGGACGGGGGAGAAGTGCTGAAGCTTTCTTT	CASGRGRSAEAFF
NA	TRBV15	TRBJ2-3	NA	TGTGCCACCAGCAGAGCCCTCGCGCTAGCAGCAGATACGCAGTATTTT	CATSRALALAADTQYF
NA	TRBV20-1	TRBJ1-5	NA	TGCAGCTATGCCAGGGTCAGTCAGCCCCAGCATTTT	CSYARVSQPQHF
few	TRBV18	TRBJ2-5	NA	TGTGCCAGCTCACCGAGATGGAACCAAGAGACCCAGTACTTC	CASSPRWNQETQYF
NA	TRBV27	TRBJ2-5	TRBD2	TGTGCCAGCACCCCGGTTGGTAGCGGGGGAGAGACCCAGTACTTC	CASTPVGSGGETQYF
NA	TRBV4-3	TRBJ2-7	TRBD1	TGCGCCAGCAGCCAAGTCCGGCAGGGGGAGTGGGCCGAGCAGTACTTC	CASSQVRQGEWAEQYF
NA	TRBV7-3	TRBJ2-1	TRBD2	TGTGCCAGCAGCTTAAGGACTAGCGGGAGTGAGCAGTTCTTC	CASSLRTSGSEQFF
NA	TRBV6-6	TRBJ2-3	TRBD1	TGTGCCAGCAGGTCGGGACAGACCGAAAGGGATACGCAGTATTTT	CASRSGQTERDTQYF
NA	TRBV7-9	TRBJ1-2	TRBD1	TGTGCCAGCAGCTCTACAGGGGACTATGGCTGCACCTTC	CASSSTGDYGCTF
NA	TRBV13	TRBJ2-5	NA	TGTACCAGCAGCCCACAGGGAGAGGAGACCCAGTACTTC	CTSSPQGEETQYF
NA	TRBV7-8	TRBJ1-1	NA	TGTGCCAGCAGCTTAGGGACGATCACTGAAGCTTTCTTT	CASSLGTITEAFF
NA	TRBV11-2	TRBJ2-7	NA	TGTGCCAGCAGCTCTTGGGGAGAGGCCGAGCAGTACTTC	CASSSWGEAEQYF